Below are 12 T cell receptor beta chains sequenced from a single sample in a study of molecular identifiers for immune sequencing clone quantification. TCRdb used MiXCR to reprocess the PCR reads, holding one entry per CDR3 protein. The table has hundreds of thousands of distinct CDR3 sequences, about 25% seen once. Source material: naive CD8+ T cells from blood, with Jurkat cell RNA spiked in. Stated subset: FACS-sorted CD8+CD4-CCR7+CD45RA+ naive T cells. The receptors stem from a human donor in good health. Some libraries in this study had Jurkat cell RNA spiked in.

This clonotype was picked up many times. The chain carries TRBV4-3 and TRBJ1-2, with 7 bases lining up with TRBD1. CDR1 is LGHNA, CDR2 YSLEER, per germline. CDR3 size: 15 residues. J lost 3 bases, V lost 0 bases, and 4 bases had no gene match. The CDR3 reads CASSQESQGYYGYTF. CDR3 in DNA: TGCGCCAGCAGCCAAGAATCACAGGGGTACTATGGCTACACCTTC.

A note on this clonotype: This may come from a read error, since a much larger clone is one base off. The chain employs TRBV5-4 and TRBJ2-7; D is uncertain. This CDR3 spans 14 amino acids. Germline CDR1 is SGHNT and CDR2 is YYREEE (reference sequence). Here the CDR3 DNA reads TGTGCCAGCAGCTTGGAGGGTCCCGGCAACGACCAGTACTTC. Amino acid sequence: CASSLEGPGNDQYF.

With regard to this clonotype: A read error may be the cause here, since a much bigger clone is one base away. The CDR3 ends on some other residue instead of the conserved phenylalanine or tryptophan, so this is likely a read error. This chain links TRBV20-1 with TRBJ2-7, with a weak D call TRBD2 (6 bases). In germline, CDR1 is DFQATT, CDR2 SNEGSKA (reference sequence). CDR3 size: 14 residues. Trimming removed 4 bases from V and 2 bases from J, with 15 bases in between. CDR3 loop: CSAIAGLRTYEQYL. The CDR3 DNA follows: TGCAGTGCTATTGCGGGACTGCGAACCTACGAGCAGTACTTA.

The chain has TRBV20-1 and TRBJ2-1, with a possible D match to TRBD2 (6 bases). The CDR3 totals 13 residues. Trimming took 5 bases from V and 1 from J, leaving 9 bases between them. The germline gives CDR1 DFQATT, CDR2 SNEGSKA (reference sequence). The CDR3 protein is CSAYGGSYNEQFF. The DNA of the CDR3 is TGCAGTGCTTACGGGGGTTCCTACAATGAGCAGTTCTTC.

This rearrangement joins TRBV28 to TRBJ2-7; tentatively, D is TRBD1 or TRBD2 (5 bases each). V lost 9 bases to trimming and J lost 7 bases, with 19 bases between them. Germline values: CDR1 MDHEN, CDR2 SYDVKM. This CDR3 region has 13 residues. Here the CDR3 DNA reads TGTGCCAGTTTAAAATGGGGGTACAATGAGCAGTACTTC. This sequence encodes CASLKWGYNEQYF.

With regard to this clonotype: A much larger clonotype is one base distant, so this may be a read error. The CDR3 sequence is CAGSQDWAGGLSYEQYF. CDR3 coding DNA: TGCGCCGGCAGCCAAGATTGGGCGGGGGGCCTATCCTACGAGCAGTACTTC. The chain combines TRBV4-3 with TRBJ2-7, with 8 bases lining up with TRBD2. Germline V CDR1 and CDR2: LGHNA, YSLEER. This CDR3 is 17 amino acids long.

This clonotype has at least ten counts. V is TRBV7-8 and J is TRBJ2-5; weak D call: TRBD1 (5 bases). V shed 4 bases and J shed 3 bases, with 15 bases lying between them. Germline V lookup: CDR1 SGHVS, CDR2 FQNEAQ. This CDR3 has 15 amino acids. CDR3 bases: TGTGCCAGCAGCTCATTGGTGGTAGGGGAAGAGACCCAGTACTTC. It encodes CASSSLVVGEETQYF.

This clonotype was counted ten times or more. The CDR3 DNA reads as TGTGCCATCACAGAAGGGGGCCGGGGCTACGAGCAGTACTTC. It translates to CAITEGGRGYEQYF. V is TRBV28 and J is TRBJ2-7; TRBD1 matches at 7 bases. Germline values: CDR1 MDHEN, CDR2 SYDVKM. The V and J ends lost 10 bases and 3 bases, in that order; junction bases with no gene match: 12. The length of the CDR3 is 14 residues.

This clonotype was seen only a few times. The rearrangement joins TRBV3-1 to TRBJ2-1; TRBD2 aligns across 15 bases. The CDR3 is made up of 20 amino acids. V trimming: 0 bases; J trimming: 4 bases; junction bases outside the gene matches: 10. Germline CDR1 LGHDT, CDR2 YNNKEL (reference sequence). CDR3 sequence reads: CASSQEKGLAGGPFYNEQFF. CDR3 in DNA: TGTGCCAGCAGCCAAGAAAAAGGACTAGCGGGGGGGCCATTTTACAATGAGCAGTTCTTC.

In its sample, this clonotype was seen a few times. The chain carries TRBV12-3 or TRBV12-4 and TRBJ2-1; 8 positions agree with TRBD1. This CDR3 comprises 14 residues. V dropped 8 bases and J dropped 6; count of bases not matched to a gene: 9. CDR3 amino acids: CASPERDRINEQFF. DNA for the CDR3: TGTGCCAGCCCCGAACGGGACAGGATCAATGAGCAGTTCTTC.

This chain uses TRBV6-2 or TRBV6-3 with TRBJ1-1; D unclear. The germline gives CDR1 MNHEY, CDR2 SVGEGT. V was trimmed by 0 bases and J by 2 bases, leaving 10 bases between them. The CDR3 extends over 15 amino acids. Here the CDR3 reads CASSYSFGSNTEAFF. CDR3 nucleotide sequence: TGTGCCAGCAGTTACTCTTTTGGCTCCAACACTGAAGCTTTCTTT.

About this clonotype: Germline is not matched at one junction end, which may reflect a read error. This chain connects TRBV6-5 to TRBJ2-2, with D possibly called TRBD1 or TRBD2 (5 bases each). CDR1 is MNHEY, CDR2 SVGAGI, per germline. This CDR3 region has 15 residues. The CDR3 loop is CASSYTGSDTGEPFF. DNA of the CDR3: TGTGCCAGCAGCTACACGGGGTCGGACACCGGGGAGCCGTTTTTT.